This T cell receptor (beta chain) came from a study of T cell repertoires in aging, cancer and after chemotherapy. Overall study context: The whole study produced a dataset of roughly 8.8 million TCR reads. Study conclusions and caveats: In cancer patients, declining TCR diversity with age involved lost richness and lost evenness. Untreated cancer patients had significantly lower blood TCR diversity than age-matched healthy donors.

The ends lost 3 bases at V and 9 bases at J; junction bases unmatched: 10. Germline V gene sequence: CDR1 LNHDA, CDR2 SQIVND (reference sequence). This CDR3 contains 16 residues. Amplification of TCR beta used genomic DNA extracted from peripheral blood. Notes on this clonotype: No antigen is known for it.

A mixed TRB-A/B primer pool amplified rearranged TRB by multiplex touch-down PCR. Each CDR3 protein gets one entry after TCRdb re-called the multiplex PCR reads with MiXCR. The table shows fewer than 2,500 distinct CDR3 sequences, with around a fifth occurring only once. The sample comprised blood. The chain carries TRBV19 and TRBJ2-1, with TRBD2 identical over 11 bases. The sequence derives from a human donor with a solid tumor. The CDR3 here is CASSIGSGRALVEQFF. The CDR3 DNA sequence: TGTGCCAGTAGTATTGGTAGCGGGAGGGCCTTGGTTGAGCAGTTCTTC.